One sample yielded the 6 T cell receptor beta chains listed below, sequenced in a study of shared clonotypes between healthy human individuals. Some clones are missing from TCRdb's copy, which holds only in-frame ones; the method was immunoSEQ multiplex PCR. Counted here are approximately 940,000 clones, 76% occurring once; the ten biggest clones make up approximately 1.5%. The sample consisted of memory CD4+ T cells sorted from blood. The sample's subset: CD45RA-negative fraction. The receptors originated from a man younger than 35 in good health.

The rearrangement joins TRBV30 to TRBJ1-5, with 7 nucleotides matching TRBD1. The CDR3 runs 13 residues. The V segment lost 6 bases and the J segment 1 base; nucleotides outside the gene matches: 3. Per the germline V gene, CDR1 is GTSNPN and CDR2 is SVGIG (reference sequence). CDR3: CACTDRSNQPQHF. CDR3 DNA: TGTGCCTGCACGGACAGGAGCAATCAGCCCCAGCATTTT.

This clone turned up a few times. The V and J genes are TRBV7-2 and TRBJ2-2; 10 bases are a match to TRBD1. The CDR3 is 15 amino acids. The V gene's germline CDR1 is SGHTA and CDR2 FQGNSA. The trim removed 8 bases at V and 5 bases at J, leaving 8 bases unmatched. The CDR3, as DNA: TGTGCCAGCGGGCCCCGGGACAGGGGAACCGGGGAGCTGTTTTTT. Its protein product is CASGPRDRGTGELFF.

On this clone: This sample includes further DNA sequences coding for the same CDR3. The rearrangement uses TRBV9 and TRBJ2-2, with D hard to call. Germline V gives CDR1 SGDLS, CDR2 YYNGEE. The length of the CDR3 is 13 residues. The germline V and J ends were trimmed by 0 bases and 4 bases, with 4 bases remaining between them. The CDR3 sequence is CASSVDGTGELFF. The DNA for the CDR3 is TGTGCCAGCAGCGTAGATGGCACCGGGGAGCTGTTTTTT.

The chain carries TRBV5-8 and TRBJ2-3, with D tentatively TRBD2 (6 bases). Trimming left V 3 bases short and J 0 bases short, with 17 bases between. CDR3 length: 17 residues. Germline-derived CDR1 and CDR2 are SGHTS and YDEGEE. DNA for the CDR3: TGTGCCAGCAGCTCGTCCTATCTAGCGACTAGCACAGATACGCAGTATTTT. Amino acids: CASSSSYLATSTDTQYF.

This clone was recorded a few times. The chain uses TRBV5-1 and TRBJ2-1, with D perhaps matching TRBD1 (5 bases). This CDR3 contains 17 residues. Per the germline V gene, CDR1 is SGHRS and CDR2 is YFSETQ. Trimming removed 3 bases from V and 1 base from J, with 17 bases in between. CDR3 nucleotide sequence: TGCGCCAGCAGCTACCTTCCGCAGGGTGATTCCTACAATGAGCAGTTCTTC. It is translated as CASSYLPQGDSYNEQFF.

The chain recombines TRBV18 with TRBJ1-3, with a tentative D call TRBD1 (6 bases). Per germline, CDR1 KGHSH and CDR2 LQKENI. The CDR3 is 15 amino acids. The ends were cut back, 4 bases at V and 4 bases at J, with 14 bases in the middle. CDR3 nucleotides: TGTGCCAGCTCACGACAACAGGGCGGGGGAAACACCATATATTTT. Translated, it gives CASSRQQGGGNTIYF.